This T cell receptor (beta chain) was sequenced in a study of radiation and T cells in renal cell carcinoma. Study information: Nephrectomy followed 15 Gy stereotactic body radiation by 4 weeks.

The germline V gene has CDR1 SNHLY and CDR2 FYNNEI. The CDR3 consists of 13 residues. V was trimmed by 2 bases and J by 1 base, leaving 5 bases between them. Sequencing used immunoSEQ multiplex PCR; TCRdb keeps in-frame clones, though not all of them. Altogether some 120,000 clones are present, around 80% being singletons, with the ten largest covering approximately 3%. Sample time point: baseline pretreatment blood. Treatment denoted: 15 Gy SBRT to primary tumor, nephrectomy 4 weeks later. After SBRT, blood was collected at 2 and 4 weeks, plus baseline. The rearrangement links TRBV2 to TRBJ1-1; unclear D gene. The source was blood, collected from a patient whose treatment included radiotherapy and nephrectomy. The origin of this receptor is a woman aged 60-75 years with renal cell carcinoma. CDR3 DNA: TGTGCCAGCAGTGAATCGCCGAACACTGAAGCTTTCTTT. Translation gives CASSESPNTEAFF.